This TCR beta chain emerged from a study of T cells in Graves' hyperthyroidism and ophthalmopathy. Germline assignment: CDR1 SGHTA and CDR2 FQGNSA. Trimming removed 5 bases at V and 2 bases at J, with 13 bases between. CDR3 length equals 15 residues. General study points: A model of 13 V-J features distinguished ophthalmopathy from stable hyperthyroidism.

RNA transcripts gave rise to amplified TCR beta CDR3 regions. Carried out on the TCR CDR3, a first-round RT-PCR used the HTBI primer set. One entry per CDR3 protein, called by TCRdb with MiXCR from the multiplex PCR reads. The data hold 310,000 or so distinct CDR3 sequences, with over 15% observed a single time. This clonotype was recorded at least ten times. The antigen is not known. The sequence was obtained from a woman aged 60-70 years with Graves' ophthalmopathy. The specimen sequenced was blood. This rearrangement joins TRBV7-2 to TRBJ1-5; the D is unclear. CDR3 nucleotide sequence: TGTGCCAGCAGCCTGTCCGGGATGGGCAATCAGCCCCAGCATTTT. Translation gives CASSLSGMGNQPQHF.